This TCR beta chain was found in a study of blood T cell repertoires in COVID-19. The wider study: Sites in the United States, Italy and Spain provided acute and convalescent COVID-19 samples.

The CDR3 length is 15 residues. Looked up from germline, CDR1 is SGDLS and CDR2 is YYNGEE. V was cut by 3 bases and J by 9 bases, with 21 bases left in between. The sample holds one count of this clone. The table came from immunoSEQ multiplex PCR; TCRdb's copy has only in-frame clones and leaves some out. The sample shows hundreds of thousands of clones, roughly 86% of them seen only once. All enrollees were roughly 18 to 90 years old and from 24 US areas. This clonotype was obtained from a woman aged 25 to 39 who had recovered from COVID-19. The chain links TRBV9 to TRBJ1-2; D remains unclear. Sample: PBMCs or T cells enriched from blood (not recorded which). DNA for the CDR3: TGTGCCAGCAGCGAGAGAACCACCTCGCGGGTACGCTACACCTTC. Its translation: CASSERTTSRVRYTF. The full variable domain, its missing parts supplied by reference TRBV9 and TRBJ1-2, is DSGVTQTPKHLITATGQRVTLRCSPRSGDLSVYWYQQSLDQGLQFLIQYYNGEERAKGNILERFSAQQFPDLHSELNLSSLELGDSALYFCASSERTTSRVRYTFGSGTRLTVV.